The rows below give T cell receptor beta chains drawn from one sample of a study of cytomegalovirus exposure and HLA in healthy donors. Produced via immunoSEQ multiplex PCR; TCRdb's table is partial and in-frame only. The sample has just under 75,000 clones, about 94% seen once. Sequenced material: PBMCs. Receptors originate from a woman aged 18-35 years in good health and CMV-seropositive. Each CDR3 is given with its conserved first and last residue. The D gene is left open where the match is weak. For some rows the clone size is stated as once, few or many, or as a class when expanded; others skip it.

-	TRBJ1-1	few	TRBV11-2	TGTGCCAGCAGCTTACGCAGGGGAGCTTTCTTT	CASSLRRGAFF
TRBD2	TRBJ2-3	-	TRBV11-3	TGTGCCAGCAGCTTAGCAGCGGGAGATGGGACAGATACGCAGTATTTT	CASSLAAGDGTDTQYF
TRBD1	TRBJ1-1	-	TRBV6-5	TGTGCCAGCAGTTACTCGGGGACAGCGAACACTGAAGCTTTCTTT	CASSYSGTANTEAFF
-	TRBJ2-5	-	TRBV30	TGTGCCTGGAGTGTAGTGGGGGGTCGGCAAGAGACCCAGTACTTC	CAWSVVGGRQETQYF
-	TRBJ1-2	once	TRBV5-1	TGCGCCAGCAGCCTCCCCCCTTCTCCGGGGGGCGCGAAAGGTGGCTACACCTTC	CASSLPPSPGGAKGGYTF
-	TRBJ1-1	-	TRBV6-5	TGTGCCAGCAGTTACCAGGGCGCGGACACTGAAGCTTTCTTT	CASSYQGADTEAFF
-	TRBJ2-7	-	TRBV7-9	TGTGCCAGCAGCTTAGAGGGGTCCCCCCCACGCGAGCAGTACTTC	CASSLEGSPPREQYF
TRBD1	TRBJ1-4	-	TRBV7-9	TGTGCCAGCAGCTTAAGGGGGACAGGCCGTACAACTAATGAAAAACTGTTTTTT	CASSLRGTGRTTNEKLFF
TRBD2	TRBJ2-3	-	TRBV7-9	TGTGCCAGCAGCTTAAGCGGGGGGGCAGGAGATACGCAGTATTTT	CASSLSGGAGDTQYF
-	TRBJ1-2	once	TRBV28	TGTGCCAGCAGTTTCTCGGGCTATGGCTACACCTTC	CASSFSGYGYTF
TRBD2	TRBJ2-1	-	TRBV7-2	TGTGCCAGCAGACCACTAGGACTAGCGGATAGACCTGGGGTCTTC	CASRPLGLADRPGVF
TRBD1	TRBJ2-2	-	TRBV19	TGTGCCAGTAGTATCAAAGGGGGCGCCGCCGGGGAGCTGTTTTTT	CASSIKGGAAGELFF
-	TRBJ2-1	-	TRBV7-8	TGTGCCAGCAGCTTACGTCCTAGCGCCAATGAGCAGTTCTTC	CASSLRPSANEQFF
TRBD1	TRBJ1-4	-	TRBV13	TGTGCCAGCAGCCGTGGGCAGGGGGTGGAAAAACTGTTTTTT	CASSRGQGVEKLFF
-	TRBJ1-5	-	TRBV30	TGTGCCTGGAGTATGGGTGGGGGGAATCAGCCCCAGCATTTT	CAWSMGGGNQPQHF
-	TRBJ2-1	-	TRBV28	TGTGCCACCCAGGGGACGGGGGGACTTACTGAGCAGTTCTTC	CATQGTGGLTEQFF
TRBD1	TRBJ2-1	-	TRBV7-8	TGTGCCAGCAGCCCCGGCAGGGGGCCCTACAATGAGCAGTTCTTC	CASSPGRGPYNEQFF
-	TRBJ1-2	-	TRBV2	TGTGCCAGCATCGACTCGTGGAGCTATGGCTACACCTTC	CASIDSWSYGYTF
-	TRBJ2-3	-	TRBV28	TGTGCCAGCAGTTTTGTAGCGGAGCTAGAAACAACCTCACTTGATACGCAGTATTTT	CASSFVAELETTSLDTQYF
-	TRBJ2-5	-	TRBV7-6	TGTGCCAGCAGCTTAGGACAGGAGACCCAGTACTTC	CASSLGQETQYF
-	TRBJ1-6	-	TRBV7-9	TGTGCCAGCAGTCCTCCAGGGGCAAATTCACCCCTCCACTTT	CASSPPGANSPLHF
TRBD1	TRBJ1-5	-	TRBV10-3	TGTGCCACCCCGCGCCCGGGACAGGGAGATAGCAATCAGCCCCAGCATTTT	CATPRPGQGDSNQPQHF